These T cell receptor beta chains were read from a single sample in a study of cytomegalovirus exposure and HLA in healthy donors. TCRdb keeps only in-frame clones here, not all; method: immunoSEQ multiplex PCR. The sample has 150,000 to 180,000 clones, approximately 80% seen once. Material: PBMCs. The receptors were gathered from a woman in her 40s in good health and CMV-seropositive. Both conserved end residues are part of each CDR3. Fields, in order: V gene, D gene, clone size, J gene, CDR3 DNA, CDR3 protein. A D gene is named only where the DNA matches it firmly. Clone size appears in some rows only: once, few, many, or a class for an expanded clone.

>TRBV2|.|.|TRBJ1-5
TGTGCCAGCAGTGAAGGGGGCATGCAGCCCCAGCATTTT
CASSEGGMQPQHF
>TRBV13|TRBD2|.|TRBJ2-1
TGTGCCAGCAGCCCTCGGACTAGCGGACACAATGAGCAGTTCTTC
CASSPRTSGHNEQFF
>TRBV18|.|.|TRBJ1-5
TGTGCCAGCTCACCCGCTTCCGGGACAACTTTGGTGGAGCCCCAGCATTTT
CASSPASGTTLVEPQHF
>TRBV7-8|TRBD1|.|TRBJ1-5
TGTGCCAGCAGCTCCGGGACAGGGTGGCAGCCCCAGCATTTT
CASSSGTGWQPQHF
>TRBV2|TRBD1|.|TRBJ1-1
TGTGCCAGCACCGCAGACAGGGTTCTGAACACTGAAGCTTTCTTT
CASTADRVLNTEAFF
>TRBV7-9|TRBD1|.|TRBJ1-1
TGTGCCAGCAGTGGCAGGGGGCGCATAGCTTTCTTT
CASSGRGRIAFF
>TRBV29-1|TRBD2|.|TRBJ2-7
TGCAGCGTGGAACCGCAGGCAGGACTAGAGGCGGAGTGGCTTTACGAGCAGTACTTC
CSVEPQAGLEAEWLYEQYF
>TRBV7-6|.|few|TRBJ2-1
TGTGCCAGCAGCTTGGCCGCGGCTAGCTCCTACAATGAGCAGTTCTTC
CASSLAAASSYNEQFF
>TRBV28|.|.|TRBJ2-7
TGTGCCAGCAGGACCCTCCCGCGGGAGCAGTACTTC
CASRTLPREQYF
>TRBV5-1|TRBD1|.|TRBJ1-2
TGCGCCAGCAGCCTGGGGTCAGGGGGCGGTGGCTACACCTTC
CASSLGSGGGGYTF
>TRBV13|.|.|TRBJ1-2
TGTGCCAGCAGCGCCCGACTCGGCTACACCTTC
CASSARLGYTF
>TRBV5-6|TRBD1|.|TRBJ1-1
TGTGCCAGCAGCTTGGGGACAGGGGTCACTGAAGCTTTCTTT
CASSLGTGVTEAFF
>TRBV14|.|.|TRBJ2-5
TGTGCCAGCAGCCTCAACAGGGCCCAAGAGACCCAGTACTTC
CASSLNRAQETQYF
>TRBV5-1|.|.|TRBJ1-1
TGCGCCAGCAGCTCGGGACATAAGAACACTGAAGCTTTCTTT
CASSSGHKNTEAFF
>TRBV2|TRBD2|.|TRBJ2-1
TGTGCCAGCAGTGAGAGGCTAGCTAGCGGGATTTACAATGAGCAGTTCTTC
CASSERLASGIYNEQFF
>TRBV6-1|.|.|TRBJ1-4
TGTGCCAGCAGTGAAATCTGGGGCGTGTGGACTAATGAAAAACTGTTTTTT
CASSEIWGVWTNEKLFF
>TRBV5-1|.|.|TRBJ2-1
TGCGCCAGCAGCTTGGACTCGCGGAACAATGAGCAGTTCTTC
CASSLDSRNNEQFF
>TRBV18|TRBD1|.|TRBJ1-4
TGTGCCAGCTCACTCCTTCCCATGGTACAGGGGGATGAAAAACTGTTTTTT
CASSLLPMVQGDEKLFF
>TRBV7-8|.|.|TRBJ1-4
TGTGCCAGCAGCTTAGCTCCTCCCGGGTCCTTGGAAAAACTGTTTTTT
CASSLAPPGSLEKLFF
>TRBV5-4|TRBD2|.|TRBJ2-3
TGTGCCAGCAGCTCCCGGACTAGCGGAACTGATACGCAGTATTTT
CASSSRTSGTDTQYF
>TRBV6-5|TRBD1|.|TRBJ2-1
TGTGCCAGCAGATTTGACAGGGGGCGCGGTAATGAGCAGTTCTTC
CASRFDRGRGNEQFF
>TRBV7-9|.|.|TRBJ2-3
TGTGCCAGCAGCATGAAAGGAGGTTACACAGATACGCAGTATTTT
CASSMKGGYTDTQYF
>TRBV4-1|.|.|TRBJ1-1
TGCGCCAGCAGCCAAGAGAATTACATGAACACTGAAGCTTTCTTT
CASSQENYMNTEAFF
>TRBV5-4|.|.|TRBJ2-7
TGTGCCAGCAGTTTCGATGGGCTAGCAGGTTACGAGCAGTACTTC
CASSFDGLAGYEQYF
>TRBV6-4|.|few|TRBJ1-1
TGTGCCAGCAGTGAGGAGGAGGGCGGGAGAGCTTTCTTT
CASSEEEGGRAFF
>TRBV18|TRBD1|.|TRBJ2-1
TGTGCCAGCTCACCTCGACAGGGGTGGGATGAGCAGTTCTTC
CASSPRQGWDEQFF
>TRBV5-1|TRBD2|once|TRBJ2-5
TGCGCCAGCAGCCGGACCGCTAGCGGGAGAGTCGAGACCCAGTACTTC
CASSRTASGRVETQYF
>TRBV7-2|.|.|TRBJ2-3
TGTGCCAGCAGCGCAAGGGATCTAGCGACAGATACGCAGTATTTT
CASSARDLATDTQYF
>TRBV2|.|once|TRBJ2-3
TGTGCCAGATCAGGGCGGGATACGCAGTATTTT
CARSGRDTQYF
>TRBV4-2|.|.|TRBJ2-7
TGTGCCAGCAGCCAAGATCCCAGCGGACCCTACGAGCAGTACTTC
CASSQDPSGPYEQYF
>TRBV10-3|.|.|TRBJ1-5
TGTGCCATCAGTGAGTCAACTGGCAATCAGCCCCAGCATTTT
CAISESTGNQPQHF
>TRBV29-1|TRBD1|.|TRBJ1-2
TGCAGCGTTGCGGACAGGGGGTCTGGCTACACCTTC
CSVADRGSGYTF
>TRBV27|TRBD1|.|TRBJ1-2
TGTGCCAGCAGTTTAGGCACGGACAGGGACGGCTACACCTTC
CASSLGTDRDGYTF
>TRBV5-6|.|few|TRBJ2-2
TGTGCCAGCAGCATCCGGACAGAATCCGGGGAGCTGTTTTTT
CASSIRTESGELFF
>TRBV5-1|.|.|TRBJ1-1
TGCGCCAGCAGCCCCGGGGGGACGGGCACTGAAGCTTTCTTT
CASSPGGTGTEAFF
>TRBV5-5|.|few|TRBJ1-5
TGTGCCAGCAGCCTGGGACAACGAGGAGGTCAGCCCCAGCATTTT
CASSLGQRGGQPQHF
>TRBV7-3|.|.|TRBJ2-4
TGTGCCAGCAGCCCTAATCCGGGACACATAAAAAACATTCAGTACTTC
CASSPNPGHIKNIQYF
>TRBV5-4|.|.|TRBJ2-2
TGTGCCAGCAGCAGAGAGTTGGTCACCGGGGAGCTGTTTTTT
CASSRELVTGELFF
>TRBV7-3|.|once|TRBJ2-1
TGTGCCAGCAGCCTCAGGACTTCTGTCATCAATGAGCAGTTCTTC
CASSLRTSVINEQFF
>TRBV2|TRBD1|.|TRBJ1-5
TGTGCCAGCGGACAGGGGTTAAATCAGCCCCAGCATTTT
CASGQGLNQPQHF
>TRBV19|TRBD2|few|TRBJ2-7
TGTGCCAGTAGTGTAAGACTAGCAATGGGTCTCGAGCAGTACTTC
CASSVRLAMGLEQYF
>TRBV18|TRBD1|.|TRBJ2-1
TGTGCCAGCTCACCGGACAGGGAGCTATTAGATGAGCAGCTCTTC
CASSPDRELLDEQLF
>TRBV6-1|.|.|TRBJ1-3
TGTGCCAGCAGTGAATCTTACGGTTCTGGAAACACCATATATTTT
CASSESYGSGNTIYF
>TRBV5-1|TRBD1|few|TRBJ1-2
TGCGCCAGCAGCCCGGGGACAGGGCCCTCCTACTATGGCTACACCTTC
CASSPGTGPSYYGYTF